The sequence of this T cell receptor beta chain was determined in a study of blood T cells in healthy people across ages. V was shortened by 2 bases and J by 7 bases, with 14 bases between the two germline ends. Germline-derived CDR1 and CDR2 are MNHNY and SVGAGI (reference sequence). The CDR3 has 15 amino acids. This clonotype was counted ten times or more. PCR was performed a second time for about 7 to 11 cycles using a sample-barcoded 5' primer and a J-beta primer mix. TCRdb re-called the 5' RACE reads with MiXCR, one entry per CDR3 protein. The data contain about 570,000 distinct CDR3 sequences, 27% of them singletons.

Sequencing was performed on blood. The chain links TRBV6-6 to TRBJ1-4; weak D call: TRBD1 (6 bases). This clonotype originated in a woman in her seventies in good health. The CDR3 DNA reads TGTGCCAGCAGTTACGGGGGGGGGCTCGGTGAAAAACTGTTTTTT. Its protein is CASSYGGGLGEKLFF.